This T cell receptor beta chain was captured by sequencing in a study of blood T cell repertoires in COVID-19. Across the whole study: T cells, B-cell-depleted T cells, or PBMCs supplied cDNA or gDNA.

Between the trimmed V and J ends, which lost 5 bases and 9 bases, there was a span of 13 bases. The CDR3 extends over 11 amino acids. Germline V gene data show CDR1 as GTSNPN and CDR2 as SVGIG (reference sequence). In the original processing: Amplifying reference gene primers gave estimates of nucleated cell counts. Assay used: immunoSEQ multiplex PCR; TCRdb lists only in-frame clones, some missing. The V and J calls and clone size were taken over from that table, and D and trimming were inferred from the DNA. The sample gives some 190,000 clones, about 85% of which show up once; around 4.9% is in the top ten.

This chain links TRBV30 with TRBJ1-1; perhaps TRBD1 as D (5 bases). The source of this sequence is a woman aged 80 or over with acute or convalescent COVID-19. Sequencing input: peripheral blood. The CDR3 loop reads CAWGLNRKAFF. The CDR3 DNA reads as TGTGCCTGGGGACTTAACAGGAAAGCTTTCTTT.